This entry lists 14 T cell receptor beta chains sequenced from one sample in a study of blood T cells in healthy people across ages. Primers used in a second PCR of about 7 to 12 cycles were a sample-barcoded 5' primer and a J-beta primer mix. One entry per CDR3 protein, called by TCRdb with MiXCR from the 5' RACE reads. This table has about a million distinct CDR3 sequences, roughly 47% appearing once. Material: blood. These receptors all come from a woman aged 55 to 70 in good health.

The CDR3 here is CASSLSVTGGKKTDTQYF. The CDR3 region has the DNA TGCGCCAGCAGCTTGAGTGTCACGGGAGGGAAAAAGACAGATACGCAGTATTTT. This chain joins TRBV5-1 and TRBJ2-3; TRBD2 matches at 8 bases. The CDR3 sequence is 18 residues long. V shed 1 base and J 3 bases; nucleotides not matched to a gene: 13. Germline CDR1 reads SGHRS; CDR2 reads YFSETQ. The complete variable domain, with remaining parts taken from reference TRBV5-1 and TRBJ2-3, reads KAGVTQTPRYLIKTRGQQVTLSCSPISGHRSVSWYQQTPGQGLQFLFEYFSETQRNKGNFPGRFSGRQFSNSRSEMNVSTLELGDSALYLCASSLSVTGGKKTDTQYFGPGTRLTVL.

This clonotype has only one observation. V is TRBV7-3 and J is TRBJ2-5, with D possibly TRBD2 on 5 matching bases. Germline CDR1 and CDR2: SGHTA and FQGTGA. V lost 4 bases, J lost 11 bases, and 17 bases lay in between. CDR3 length: 13 residues. For the CDR3, the DNA is TGTGCCAGCAGCTCAGGTAGGGCGGAGGAGCAGTACTTC. This translates into CASSSGRAEEQYF.

The chain recombines TRBV20-1 with TRBJ2-7, with TRBD2 matching over 13 bases. The CDR3 contains 16 residues. V gave up 3 bases and J gave up 4 bases; unmatched junction bases: 9. Germline V gene lookup returns CDR1 DFQATT and CDR2 SNEGSKA (reference sequence). The CDR3 spells CSARAGLAGKIYEQYF. DNA of the CDR3: TGCAGTGCTAGGGCGGGACTAGCGGGAAAGATTTACGAGCAGTACTTC.

The gene calls are TRBV4-2 and TRBJ2-5, with a possible D match to TRBD2 (5 bases). Matching the DNA end better, TRBJ2-7 makes the J call doubtful. CDR3 length: 11 residues. Germline V CDR1 and CDR2: LGHNA, YNFKEQ. The CDR3 reads CASGRAAEQYF. The CDR3 DNA follows: TGTGCCAGCGGTCGAGCGGCCGAGCAGTACTTC.

This clonotype was recorded a few times. The CDR3 reads CAISAGLPDTQYF. The CDR3 DNA follows: TGTGCCATCAGTGCAGGGTTGCCAGATACGCAGTATTTT. The V and J genes are TRBV10-3 and TRBJ2-3, with TRBD1 as a possible D gene (5 bases). V was cut by 4 bases and J by 4 bases, with 9 bases left in between. Germline CDR1 ENHRY, CDR2 SYGVKD. The CDR3 runs to 13 residues.

The J gene is TRBJ2-1, the V gene TRBV4-2; D remains unclear. Judging by the DNA end, TRBJ2-7 fits better; the J call may be wrong. Germline V lookup: CDR1 LGHNA, CDR2 YNFKEQ. The CDR3 is made up of 12 amino acids. This CDR3 is CASSQTFNEQYF. The CDR3 bases are TGTGCCAGCAGCCAGACGTTCAACGAGCAGTACTTC.

With respect to this clonotype: A much larger clone differs by one base, so this may be a read error. The J gene is TRBJ2-7, the V gene TRBV7-9; 8 positions agree with TRBD2. Trimming took 8 bases from V and 10 from J; bases not matched to a gene: 16. This CDR3 comprises 14 residues. CDR1 SEHNR and CDR2 FQNEAQ come from the germline V gene (reference sequence). The CDR3 bases are TGTGCCAGCGTCGGGCGGGAGGCGTTGGAGATCCAGTACTTC. It translates to CASVGREALEIQYF.

The chain uses TRBV12-3 or TRBV12-4 and TRBJ2-2; TRBD2 matches 7 bases. The CDR3 length is 14 residues. Losses at the gene ends were 5 bases for V and 3 bases for J; bases not matched to a gene: 3. The CDR3 DNA reads as TGTGCCAGCAGTCGGGGGGTGGACACCGGGGAGCTGTTTTTT. It codes for CASSRGVDTGELFF.

The V call is TRBV9, the J call TRBJ1-2; D uncertain. The CDR3 runs to 13 residues. Germline V gives CDR1 SGDLS, CDR2 YYNGEE. The ends were cut back, 4 bases at V and 5 bases at J, with 12 bases in the middle. CDR3 nucleotides: TGTGCCAGCAGCTCCCTCCCCGGTTATGGCTACACCTTC. It yields the protein CASSSLPGYGYTF.

This clonotype was seen ten or more times. J is TRBJ2-7 and V is TRBV6-6; 13 bases align to TRBD2. With 8 bases clipped from V and 2 bases from J, the junction kept 12 bases outside the gene matches. CDR3 length equals 17 residues. Germline loops: CDR1 MNHNY, CDR2 SVGAGI (reference sequence). CDR3 nucleotide sequence: TGTGCCAGCCTCGCCGGACTAGCGGGAGCCAGGACCTACGAGCAGTACTTC. The encoded protein is CASLAGLAGARTYEQYF.

This clonotype appeared once. A much bigger clone sits one base away, suggesting this may be a read error. The rearrangement links TRBV6-2 or TRBV6-3 to TRBJ2-1; D gene uncertain. In germline, CDR1 is MNHEY, CDR2 SVGEGT. V was trimmed by 2 bases and J by 8 bases, leaving 4 bases between them. This CDR3 has 11 amino acids. CDR3 protein: CASSYPDEQFF. The CDR3 DNA reads TGTGCCAGCAGTTACCCGGATGAGCAGTTCTTC.

This clonotype appeared once. The V call is TRBV2, the J call TRBJ2-4; TRBD1 might be the D (6 bases). Per germline, CDR1 SNHLY and CDR2 FYNNEI. V gave up 5 bases and J gave up 7 bases, with 21 bases separating them. The CDR3 totals 16 residues. CDR3 amino acids: CASSQDSFKTSNIQYF. CDR3 sequence (DNA): TGTGCCAGCAGTCAGGACAGTTTTAAGACATCGAACATTCAGTACTTC.

V is TRBV2 and J is TRBJ2-1; weak D call: TRBD1 (6 bases). Deletions cut 8 bases from V and 7 bases from J, with 15 bases between. Germline CDR1 and CDR2: SNHLY and FYNNEI. The CDR3 is 13 amino acids. The CDR3 sequence is CASFRGDLNEQFF. For the CDR3, the DNA is TGTGCCAGCTTCAGGGGTGATCTTAATGAGCAGTTCTTC.

With regard to this clonotype: This could be a read error, since a much larger clone is one nucleotide away. V gene TRBV20-1 combines with J gene TRBJ2-7; 8 bases line up with TRBD2. Unmatched junction bases numbered 4, after V lost 0 bases and J lost 3 bases. Germline loops: CDR1 DFQATT, CDR2 SNEGSKA (reference sequence). This CDR3 spans 14 amino acids. The CDR3 DNA reads as TGCAGTGCTAGAGAGCAGAGCGGGGGCTACGAGCAGTACTTC. Translating it yields CSAREQSGGYEQYF.